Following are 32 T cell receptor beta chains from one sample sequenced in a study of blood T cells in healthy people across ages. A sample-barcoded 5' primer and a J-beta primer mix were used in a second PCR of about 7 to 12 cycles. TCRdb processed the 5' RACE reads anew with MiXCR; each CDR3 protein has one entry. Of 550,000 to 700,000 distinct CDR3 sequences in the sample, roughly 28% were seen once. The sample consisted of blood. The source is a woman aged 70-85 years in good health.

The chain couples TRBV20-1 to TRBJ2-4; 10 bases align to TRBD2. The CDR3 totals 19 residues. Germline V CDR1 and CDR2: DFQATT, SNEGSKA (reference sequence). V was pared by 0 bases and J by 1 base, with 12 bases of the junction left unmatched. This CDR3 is CSARDVERGGVEAKNIQYF. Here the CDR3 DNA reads TGCAGTGCTAGAGATGTTGAGCGGGGGGGCGTTGAGGCCAAAAACATTCAGTACTTC.

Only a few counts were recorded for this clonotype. CDR3 sequence (DNA): TGCAGCGTTGTCTCGGGACTACAAGAGACCCAGTACTTC. Its protein product is CSVVSGLQETQYF. J is TRBJ2-5 and V is TRBV29-1, with TRBD2 identical over 7 bases. The CDR3 is 13 residues long. V was clipped by 4 bases and J by 2 bases; unmatched bases: 4. Germline V CDR1 and CDR2: SQVTM, ANQGSEA.

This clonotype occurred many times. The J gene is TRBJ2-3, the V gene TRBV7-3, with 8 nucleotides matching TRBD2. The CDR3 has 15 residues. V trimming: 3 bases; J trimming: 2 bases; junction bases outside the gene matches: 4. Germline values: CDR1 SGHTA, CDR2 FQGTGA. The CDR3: CASSLSGGATDTQYF. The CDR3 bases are TGTGCCAGCAGCTTGTCGGGAGGGGCCACAGATACGCAGTATTTT.

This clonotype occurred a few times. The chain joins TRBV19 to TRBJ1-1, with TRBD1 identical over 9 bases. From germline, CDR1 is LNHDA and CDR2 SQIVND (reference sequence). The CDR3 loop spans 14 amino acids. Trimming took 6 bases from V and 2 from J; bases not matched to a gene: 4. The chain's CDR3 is CASRRTGDNTEAFF. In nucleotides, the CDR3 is TGTGCCAGTAGGCGGACAGGGGATAACACTGAAGCTTTCTTT.

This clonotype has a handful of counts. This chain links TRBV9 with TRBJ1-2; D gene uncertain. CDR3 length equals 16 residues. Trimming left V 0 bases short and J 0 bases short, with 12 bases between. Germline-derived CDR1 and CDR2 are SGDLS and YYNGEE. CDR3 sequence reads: CASSVGKGSANYGYTF. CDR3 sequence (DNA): TGTGCCAGCAGCGTAGGAAAAGGGAGTGCTAACTATGGCTACACCTTC.

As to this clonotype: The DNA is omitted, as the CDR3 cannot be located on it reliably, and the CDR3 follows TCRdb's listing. The CDR3 loop reads CASSFGTGSRAFF. V is TRBV7-6 and J is TRBJ1-1; the tabulated D call, TRBD1, remains unverified against the DNA. Germline loops: CDR1 SGHVS, CDR2 FNYEAQ. The CDR3 adds up to 13 amino acids, both ends counted.

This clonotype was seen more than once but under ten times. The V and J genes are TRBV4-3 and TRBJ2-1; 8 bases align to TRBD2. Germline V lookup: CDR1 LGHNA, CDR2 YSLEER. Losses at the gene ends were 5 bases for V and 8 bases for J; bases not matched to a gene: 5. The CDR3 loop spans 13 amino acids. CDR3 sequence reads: CASSLGGGHEQFF. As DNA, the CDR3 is TGCGCCAGCAGCTTAGGCGGGGGGCATGAGCAGTTCTTC.

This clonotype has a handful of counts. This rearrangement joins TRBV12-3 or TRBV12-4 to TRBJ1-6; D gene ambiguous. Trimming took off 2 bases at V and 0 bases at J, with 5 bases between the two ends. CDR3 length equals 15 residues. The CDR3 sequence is CASSLQISYNSPLHF. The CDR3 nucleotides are TGTGCCAGCAGTTTACAAATCTCCTATAATTCACCCCTCCACTTT.

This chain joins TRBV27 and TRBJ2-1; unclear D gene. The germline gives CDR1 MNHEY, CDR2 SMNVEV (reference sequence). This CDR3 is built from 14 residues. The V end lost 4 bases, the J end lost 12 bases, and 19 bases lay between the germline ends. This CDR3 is CASSSIDSQRRQFF. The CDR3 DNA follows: TGTGCCAGCAGTTCGATTGATTCTCAGCGTCGGCAGTTCTTC.

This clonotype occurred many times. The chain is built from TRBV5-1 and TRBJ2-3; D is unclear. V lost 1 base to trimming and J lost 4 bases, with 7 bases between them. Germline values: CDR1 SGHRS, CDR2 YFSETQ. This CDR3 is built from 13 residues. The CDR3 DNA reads TGCGCCAGCAGCTTGTCAGGAGCAGATACGCAGTATTTT. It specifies CASSLSGADTQYF.

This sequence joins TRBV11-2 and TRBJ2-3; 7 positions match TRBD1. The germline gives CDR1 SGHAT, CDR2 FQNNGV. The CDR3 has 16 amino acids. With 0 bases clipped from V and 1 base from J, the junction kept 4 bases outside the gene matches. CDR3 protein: CASSLDLGTGTDTQYF. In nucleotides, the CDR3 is TGTGCCAGCAGCTTAGATCTCGGGACAGGCACAGATACGCAGTATTTT. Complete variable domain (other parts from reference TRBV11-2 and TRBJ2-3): EAGVAQSPRYKIIEKRQSVAFWCNPISGHATLYWYQQILGQGPKLLIQFQNNGVVDDSQLPKDRFSAERLKGVDSTLKIQPAKLEDSAVYLCASSLDLGTGTDTQYFGPGTRLTVL.

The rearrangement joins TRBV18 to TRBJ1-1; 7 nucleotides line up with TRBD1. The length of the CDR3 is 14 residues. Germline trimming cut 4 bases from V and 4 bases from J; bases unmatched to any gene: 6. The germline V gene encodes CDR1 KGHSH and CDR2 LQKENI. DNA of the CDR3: TGTGCCAGCTCACGACAGGGTGAGGGCACTGAAGCTTTCTTT. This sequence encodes CASSRQGEGTEAFF.

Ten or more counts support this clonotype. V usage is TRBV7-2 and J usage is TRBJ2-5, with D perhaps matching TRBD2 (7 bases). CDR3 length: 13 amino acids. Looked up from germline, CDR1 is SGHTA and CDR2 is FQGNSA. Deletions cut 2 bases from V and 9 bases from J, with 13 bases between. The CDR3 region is CASSLLQGGAQYF. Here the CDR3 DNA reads TGTGCCAGCAGCTTATTACAGGGAGGGGCCCAGTACTTC.

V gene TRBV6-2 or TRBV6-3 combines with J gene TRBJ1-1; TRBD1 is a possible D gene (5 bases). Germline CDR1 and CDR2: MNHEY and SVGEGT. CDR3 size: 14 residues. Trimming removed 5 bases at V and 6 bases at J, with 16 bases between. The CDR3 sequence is CASSPGTLSAEAFF. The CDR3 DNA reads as TGTGCCAGCAGTCCGGGGACGCTTAGCGCTGAAGCTTTCTTT.

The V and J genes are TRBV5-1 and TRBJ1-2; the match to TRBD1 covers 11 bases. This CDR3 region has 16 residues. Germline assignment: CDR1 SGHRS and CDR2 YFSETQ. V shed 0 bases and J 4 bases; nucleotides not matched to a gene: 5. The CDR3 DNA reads TGCGCCAGCAGCTTGGTGGGACAGGGGGAAGGCTATGGCTACACCTTC. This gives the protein CASSLVGQGEGYGYTF. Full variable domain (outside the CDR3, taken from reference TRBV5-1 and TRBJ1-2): KAGVTQTPRYLIKTRGQQVTLSCSPISGHRSVSWYQQTPGQGLQFLFEYFSETQRNKGNFPGRFSGRQFSNSRSEMNVSTLELGDSALYLCASSLVGQGEGYGYTFGSGTRLTVV.

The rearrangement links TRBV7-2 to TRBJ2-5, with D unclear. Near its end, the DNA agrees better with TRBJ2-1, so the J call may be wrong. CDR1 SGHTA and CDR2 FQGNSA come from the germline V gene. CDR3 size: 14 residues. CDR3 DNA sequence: TGTGCCAGCAGCTTATTGGACGAGTACAATGAGCAGTTCTTC. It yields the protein CASSLLDEYNEQFF.

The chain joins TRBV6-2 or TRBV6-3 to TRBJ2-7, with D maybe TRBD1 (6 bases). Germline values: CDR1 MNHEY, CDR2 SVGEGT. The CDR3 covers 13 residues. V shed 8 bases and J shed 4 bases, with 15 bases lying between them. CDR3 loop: CASSHGTGYEQYF. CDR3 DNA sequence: TGTGCCAGCTCCCATGGTACAGGGTACGAGCAGTACTTC.

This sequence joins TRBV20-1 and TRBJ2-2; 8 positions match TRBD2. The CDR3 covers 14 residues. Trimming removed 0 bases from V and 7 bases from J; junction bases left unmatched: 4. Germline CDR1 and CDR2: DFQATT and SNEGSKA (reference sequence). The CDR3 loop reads CSARDPGGIGELFF. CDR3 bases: TGCAGTGCTAGAGATCCGGGGGGGATCGGGGAGCTGTTTTTT.

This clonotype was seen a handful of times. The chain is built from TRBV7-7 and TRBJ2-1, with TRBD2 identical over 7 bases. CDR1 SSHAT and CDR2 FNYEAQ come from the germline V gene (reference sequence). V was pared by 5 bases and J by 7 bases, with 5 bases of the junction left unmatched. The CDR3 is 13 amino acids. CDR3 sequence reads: CASSTQAGNEQFF. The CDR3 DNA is TGTGCCAGCAGCACCCAAGCGGGGAATGAGCAGTTCTTC. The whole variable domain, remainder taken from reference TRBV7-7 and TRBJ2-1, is GAGVSQSPRYKVTKRGQDVTLRCDPISSHATLYWYQQALGQGPEFLTYFNYEAQPDKSGLPSDRFSAERPEGSISTLTIQRTEQRDSAMYRCASSTQAGNEQFFGPGTRLTVL.

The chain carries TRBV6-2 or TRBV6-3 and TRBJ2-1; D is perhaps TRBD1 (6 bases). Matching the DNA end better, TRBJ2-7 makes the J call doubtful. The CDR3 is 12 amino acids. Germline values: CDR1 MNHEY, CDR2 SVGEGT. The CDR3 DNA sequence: TGTGCCAGCAGTAACAGGGTTTCCGAGCAGTACTTC. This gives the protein CASSNRVSEQYF.

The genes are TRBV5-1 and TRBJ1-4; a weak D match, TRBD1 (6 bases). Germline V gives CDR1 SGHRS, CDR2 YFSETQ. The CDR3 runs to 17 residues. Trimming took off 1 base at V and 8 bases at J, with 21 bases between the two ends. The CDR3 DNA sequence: TGCGCCAGCAGCTTGTACGGGGGCGTTGGCACGGGGGAAAAACTGTTTTTT. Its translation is CASSLYGGVGTGEKLFF.

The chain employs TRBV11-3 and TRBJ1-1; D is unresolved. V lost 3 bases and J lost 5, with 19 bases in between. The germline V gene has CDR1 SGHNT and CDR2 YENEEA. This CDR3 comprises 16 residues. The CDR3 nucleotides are TGTGCCAGCAGCTTCGAAGACTCCCTTTCAAATACTGAAGCTTTCTTT. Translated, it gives CASSFEDSLSNTEAFF.

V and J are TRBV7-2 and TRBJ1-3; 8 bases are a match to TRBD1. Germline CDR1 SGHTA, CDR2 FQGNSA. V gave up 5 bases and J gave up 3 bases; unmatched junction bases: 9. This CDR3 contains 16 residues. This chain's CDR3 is CASSLYRTGFGNTIYF. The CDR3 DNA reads TGTGCCAGCAGCCTATACCGGACAGGGTTTGGAAACACCATATATTTT.

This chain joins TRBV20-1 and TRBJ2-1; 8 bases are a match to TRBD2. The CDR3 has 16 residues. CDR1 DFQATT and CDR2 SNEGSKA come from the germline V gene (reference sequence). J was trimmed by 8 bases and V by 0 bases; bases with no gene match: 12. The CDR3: CSARDLAGGLLDEQFF. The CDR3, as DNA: TGCAGTGCTAGAGATCTTGCGGGGGGCCTTCTGGATGAGCAGTTCTTC.

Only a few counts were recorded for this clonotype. The CDR3 coding sequence is TGCGCCAGCAGTCCTAGCGGGGGACATTACAATGAGCAGTTCTTC. It specifies CASSPSGGHYNEQFF. V is TRBV4-3 and J is TRBJ2-1, with 10 bases identical to TRBD2. Germline CDR1 LGHNA, CDR2 YSLEER. The CDR3 covers 15 residues. The ends lost 6 bases at V and 4 bases at J; junction bases unmatched: 6.

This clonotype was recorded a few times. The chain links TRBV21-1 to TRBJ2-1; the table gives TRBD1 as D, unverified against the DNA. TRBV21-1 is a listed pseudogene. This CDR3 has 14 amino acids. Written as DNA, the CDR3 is TGTGCCAGCAGCAAAGGGGACAGGTACAATGAGCAGTTCTTC. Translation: CASSKGDRYNEQFF.

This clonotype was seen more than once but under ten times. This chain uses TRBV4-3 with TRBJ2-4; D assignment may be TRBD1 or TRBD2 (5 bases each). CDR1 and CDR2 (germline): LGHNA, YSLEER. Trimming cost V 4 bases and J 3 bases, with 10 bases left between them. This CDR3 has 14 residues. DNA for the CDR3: TGCGCCAGCAGCCCGGGACGGGGCAAAAACATTCAGTACTTC. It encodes CASSPGRGKNIQYF.

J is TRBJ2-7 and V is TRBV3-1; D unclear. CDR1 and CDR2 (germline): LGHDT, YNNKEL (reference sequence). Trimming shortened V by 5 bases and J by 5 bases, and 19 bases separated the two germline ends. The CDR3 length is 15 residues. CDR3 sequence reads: CASSKRSTGGNEQYF. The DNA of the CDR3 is TGTGCCAGCAGCAAGCGCAGTACGGGTGGGAACGAGCAGTACTTC.

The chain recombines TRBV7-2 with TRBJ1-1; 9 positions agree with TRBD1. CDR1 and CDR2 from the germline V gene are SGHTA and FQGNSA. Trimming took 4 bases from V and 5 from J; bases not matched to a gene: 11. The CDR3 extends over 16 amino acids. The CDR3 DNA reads TGTGCCAGCAGCTATACGGGACAGGGACTGAGGACTGAAGCTTTCTTT. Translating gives CASSYTGQGLRTEAFF.

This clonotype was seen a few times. DNA of the CDR3: TGTGCCAGCTGGGACAGGGGCTCCTACAATGAGCAGTTCTTC. It is translated as CASWDRGSYNEQFF. The chain carries TRBV12-3 or TRBV12-4 and TRBJ2-1, with 10 bases aligning to TRBD1. Trimming at V came to 8 bases and at J to 0 bases, leaving 1 base not matched to a gene. The CDR3 covers 14 residues.

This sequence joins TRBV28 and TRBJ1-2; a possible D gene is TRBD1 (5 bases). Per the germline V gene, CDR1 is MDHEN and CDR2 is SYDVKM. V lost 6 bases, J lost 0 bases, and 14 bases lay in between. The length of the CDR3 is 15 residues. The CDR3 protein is CASSTFDRANYGYTF. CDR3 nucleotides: TGTGCCAGCAGCACGTTTGACAGAGCTAACTATGGCTACACCTTC.

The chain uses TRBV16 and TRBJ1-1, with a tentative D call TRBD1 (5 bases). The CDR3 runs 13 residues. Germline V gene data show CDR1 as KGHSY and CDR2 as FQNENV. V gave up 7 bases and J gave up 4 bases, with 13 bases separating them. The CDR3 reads CASKQEAGTEAFF. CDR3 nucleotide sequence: TGTGCCAGCAAACAGGAGGCGGGCACTGAAGCTTTCTTT. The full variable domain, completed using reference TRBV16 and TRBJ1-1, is GEEVAQTPKHLVRGEGQKAKLYCAPIKGHSYVFWYQQVLKNEFKFLISFQNENVFDETGMPKERFSAKCLPNSPCSLEIQATKLEDSAVYFCASKQEAGTEAFFGQGTRLTVV.